This entry describes one T cell receptor beta chain. This record belongs to a study of blood T cell repertoires in COVID-19. Turning to the study itself: Italy, Spain and the United States were the sources of the convalescent and acute COVID-19 samples. From T cells, B-cell-depleted T cells, or PBMCs came the material, which was cDNA or gDNA.

This CDR3 has 16 residues. Per germline, CDR1 SGHKS and CDR2 YYEKEE (reference sequence). V lost 3 bases to trimming and J lost 2 bases, with 16 bases between them. In the original processing: Amplification of reference gene primers was used by the study to estimate nucleated cell counts. Profiled with immunoSEQ multiplex PCR; TCRdb holds only in-frame clones, not every one. V and J calls and clone size are as listed in that table; D and trimming were resolved from the DNA. The table lists about 100,000 clones, approximately 80% of them singletons, with under 30% in the top ten. The chain links TRBV5-5 to TRBJ2-3, with D possibly being TRBD1 (5 bases). This TCR derives from a man aged 55 to 70 with acute or convalescent COVID-19. Sequencing was performed on peripheral blood. CDR3 sequence reads: CASSYLGRVYTDTQYF. CDR3 in DNA: TGTGCCAGCAGCTATTTGGGCAGGGTCTACACAGATACGCAGTATTTT.